The clone carrying this T cell receptor (beta chain) was observed a handful of times. The antigen is undetermined. Each CDR3 protein gets one entry after TCRdb re-called the RT-PCR reads with MiXCR. The sample carries about 540,000 distinct CDR3 sequences, approximately 15% recorded once. The V gene's germline CDR1 is SGDLS and CDR2 YYNGEE. The CDR3 length is 14 residues. Trimming removed 3 bases at V and 2 bases at J, with 9 bases between. These data belong to a study of response to subunit inactivated influenza vaccine. Study outcomes and limitations: Each seasonal influenza vaccination, the authors suggested, recruits few new T cells.

This sequence was found in a man between 50 and 59 years old who received an inactivated influenza vaccine. V gene TRBV9 combines with J gene TRBJ2-1; D call uncertain. The material was PBMCs from blood, obtained less than 13 days after vaccination. The chain's CDR3 is CASSARQTYNEQFF. DNA of the CDR3: TGTGCCAGCAGCGCGAGGCAAACCTACAATGAGCAGTTCTTC.